One and the same sample provided the 6 T cell receptor beta chains below, sequenced in a study of shared clonotypes between healthy human individuals. Some clones are missing from TCRdb's copy, which holds only in-frame ones; the method was immunoSEQ multiplex PCR. Among about 490,000 clones listed, about 72% were seen once. The source material was PBMCs. All receptors come from a woman in her 40s in good health. Some clones in this sample may be carry-over from other donors' samples.

This sequence joins TRBV14 and TRBJ2-2; a possible D gene is TRBD1 (5 bases). Germline V lookup: CDR1 SGHDN, CDR2 FVKESK. Trimming took 5 bases from V and 7 from J, leaving 11 bases between them. CDR3 length equals 13 residues. The CDR3 protein is CASSDRVVGELFF. CDR3 sequence (DNA): TGTGCCAGCAGCGACAGAGTAGTCGGGGAGCTGTTTTTT.

This chain connects TRBV28 to TRBJ2-1; D is uncertain. Trimming left V 8 bases short and J 6 bases short, with 5 bases between. Germline CDR1 is MDHEN and CDR2 is SYDVKM. There are 10 residues in the CDR3. In DNA, the CDR3 is TGTGCCAGCGCCTCCAATGAGCAGTTCTTC. Translated, it gives CASASNEQFF.

This clone was observed a single time. The same CDR3 is also encoded by other DNA sequences in this sample. CDR3 sequence: CASSLEGNEKLFF. CDR3 bases: TGCGCCAGCAGCTTGGAGGGGAATGAAAAACTGTTTTTT. The V call is TRBV5-1, the J call TRBJ1-4; a weak D match, TRBD1 (5 bases). Germline V gives CDR1 SGHRS, CDR2 YFSETQ. The CDR3 sequence is 13 residues long. V lost 0 bases, J lost 5 bases, and 5 bases lay in between.

The chain joins TRBV19 to TRBJ2-1, with 14 bases that match TRBD2. The CDR3 runs to 16 residues. Unmatched junction bases numbered 8, after V lost 3 bases and J lost 10 bases. Germline V gene data show CDR1 as LNHDA and CDR2 as SQIVND (reference sequence). The CDR3 here is CASSIGGTSGRGEQFF. The CDR3 region has the DNA TGTGCCAGTAGTATCGGCGGGACTAGCGGGAGAGGAGAGCAGTTCTTC.

On this clone: Within the sample, other DNA sequences also encode this same CDR3. This rearrangement joins TRBV11-2 to TRBJ2-7; D is undetermined. The CDR3 loop spans 12 amino acids. V was cut by 1 base and J by 3 bases, with 4 bases left in between. Germline lookup yields CDR1 SGHAT and CDR2 FQNNGV. This chain's CDR3 is CASSLVVYEQYF. DNA for the CDR3: TGTGCCAGCAGCTTAGTCGTCTACGAGCAGTACTTC.

In this sample, this clone is medium-sized. The same CDR3 can be traced to other DNA sequences in this sample. The chain carries TRBV6-4 and TRBJ1-1; no reliable D call. The CDR3 runs to 13 residues. The germline V and J ends were trimmed by 5 bases and 1 base, with 8 bases remaining between them. Germline CDR1 is MRHNA and CDR2 is SNTAGT. Here the CDR3 reads CASSPTENTEAFF. Written as DNA, the CDR3 is TGTGCCAGCAGTCCCACAGAGAACACTGAAGCTTTCTTT.